This is a list of T cell receptor beta chains from one sample in a study of Tregs in tolerant kidney transplant recipients. Sequencing used immunoSEQ multiplex PCR; TCRdb keeps in-frame clones, though not all of them. The repertoire holds roughly 64,000 clones, with more than 70% as singletons. Sequencing used CD4+ T cells from blood (PBMCs), obtained 6 months after the transplant. The receptor set was obtained from a human patient who received a combined kidney and bone marrow transplant. The T cells may come from the graft donor. Both conserved end residues are part of each CDR3. D genes are given only for firm matches. Some rows have no size entry. The others give once, few or many, or a class for an expanded clone.

V gene	J gene	D gene	clone size	CDR3 protein	CDR3 DNA
TRBV19	TRBJ1-1	TRBD1	-	CASMGRGRGVTEAFF	TGTGCCAGTATGGGACGGGGCAGGGGGGTAACTGAAGCTTTCTTT
TRBV9	TRBJ2-3	-	-	CASSVGSPTGKADTQYF	TGTGCCAGCAGCGTAGGATCCCCGACAGGAAAAGCAGATACGCAGTATTTT
TRBV7-2	TRBJ1-3	-	once	CASSLATTVGNTIYF	TGTGCCAGCAGCTTAGCGACGACAGTTGGAAACACCATATATTTT
TRBV19	TRBJ2-7	-	once	CASSFGTLGRIYEQYF	TGTGCCAGTAGTTTTGGAACTCTGGGGAGGATCTACGAGCAGTACTTC
TRBV4-1	TRBJ1-2	-	-	CASSFREGETAGYTF	TGCGCCAGCAGCTTCCGGGAGGGGGAGACTGCTGGCTACACCTTC
TRBV6-1	TRBJ1-2	-	once	CASVFGAGAGYTF	TGTGCCAGCGTTTTTGGGGCAGGGGCCGGCTACACCTTC
TRBV5-4	TRBJ2-5	TRBD2	few	CASSLVVAGQETQYF	TGTGCCAGCAGCTTGGTAGTAGCGGGGCAAGAGACCCAGTACTTC
TRBV4-1	TRBJ2-7	-	-	CASSLSVGSYEQYF	TGCGCCAGCAGCCTATCGGTGGGGAGCTACGAGCAGTACTTC
TRBV7-3	TRBJ2-5	TRBD2	-	CASSLVGRAGETQYF	TGTGCCAGCAGCTTAGTCGGGAGGGCAGGAGAGACCCAGTACTTC
TRBV6-1	TRBJ1-3	-	-	CASQTQFGNTIYF	TGTGCCAGCCAAACACAATTTGGAAACACCATATATTTT
TRBV11-2	TRBJ2-7	TRBD1	-	CASSLMIRQGAIEQYF	TGTGCCAGCAGCTTAATGATTAGACAGGGGGCTATCGAGCAGTACTTC
TRBV19	TRBJ2-7	-	-	CASSVWGRGYEQYF	TGTGCCAGTAGCGTTTGGGGCCGCGGCTACGAGCAGTACTTC
TRBV5-1	TRBJ2-3	TRBD2	-	CASSLRLAGATDTQYF	TGCGCCAGCAGCCTCAGACTAGCGGGGGCCACAGATACGCAGTATTTT
TRBV19	TRBJ1-4	-	few	CASSIWGHLPGEKLFF	TGTGCCAGTAGTATCTGGGGGCACCTGCCAGGGGAAAAACTGTTTTTT
TRBV5-1	TRBJ1-3	-	-	CASSLASGRVGVFSGNTIYF	TGCGCCAGCAGCTTGGCATCTGGGAGGGTCGGAGTATTCTCTGGAAACACCATATATTTT
TRBV30	TRBJ2-5	TRBD2	-	CAWSWRAGGDPYF	TGTGCCTGGAGTTGGAGGGCGGGGGGGGATCCGTACTTC
TRBV7-8	TRBJ1-5	-	-	CASSLERAGNQPQHF	TGTGCCAGCAGCTTAGAAAGGGCAGGGAATCAGCCCCAGCATTTT
TRBV15	TRBJ1-4	-	once	CATSRDRVREKLFF	TGTGCCACCAGCAGAGACAGGGTTCGGGAAAAACTGTTTTTT
TRBV6-6	TRBJ1-1	-	-	CASSSRWREALAAFF	TGTGCCAGCAGTTCCCGTTGGCGGGAGGCACTGGCAGCTTTCTTT
TRBV2	TRBJ2-3	-	-	CASSEQGTDTQYF	TGTGCCAGCAGTGAACAGGGCACAGATACGCAGTATTTT
TRBV25-1	TRBJ2-2	-	-	CASSDWTGRATGELFF	TGTGCCAGCAGTGACTGGACAGGGAGGGCCACCGGGGAGCTGTTTTTT
TRBV5-1	TRBJ2-7	TRBD1	-	CASSRPGQGYEQYF	TGCGCCAGCAGCCGCCCGGGACAGGGTTACGAGCAGTACTTC
TRBV4-3	TRBJ2-5	TRBD1	-	CASSQGQGRGETQYF	TGCGCCAGCAGCCAAGGACAGGGACGAGGAGAGACCCAGTACTTC
TRBV18	TRBJ2-7	TRBD1	-	CASSYFRTGGWYEQYF	TGTGCCAGCTCATATTTTAGGACAGGGGGCTGGTACGAGCAGTACTTC
TRBV30	TRBJ1-2	-	-	CAWSVLWTSTIGYTF	TGTGCCTGGAGTGTCCTTTGGACCTCGACTATAGGCTACACCTTC
TRBV29-1	TRBJ1-5	TRBD1	-	CSAGQGQQPQHF	TGCAGCGCCGGACAGGGCCAGCAGCCCCAGCATTTT
TRBV5-1	TRBJ1-2	TRBD1	-	CASRAGQGEDGYTF	TGCGCCAGCAGAGCAGGACAGGGGGAGGATGGCTACACCTTC
TRBV7-2	TRBJ2-1	-	-	CASSTGRSSYNEQFF	TGTGCCAGCAGCACAGGACGGAGCTCCTACAATGAGCAGTTCTTC
TRBV15	TRBJ2-7	-	-	CATAGKFRYEQYF	TGTGCCACCGCGGGGAAATTTCGATACGAGCAGTACTTC
TRBV7-2	TRBJ2-1	-	-	CASSITYNEQFF	TGTGCCAGCAGCATAACTTACAATGAGCAGTTCTTC
TRBV4-1	TRBJ2-1	-	once	CASSQDPQVYNEQFF	TGCGCCAGCAGCCAAGATCCTCAGGTTTACAATGAGCAGTTCTTC
TRBV12-1	TRBJ2-2	-	-	CASSRTSGPRGYTGELFF	TGTGCCAGCAGCAGGACTAGCGGCCCGCGGGGGTACACCGGGGAGCTGTTTTTT
TRBV9	TRBJ2-3	-	-	CASSPGTSTDTQYF	TGTGCCAGCAGCCCGGGGACTAGCACAGATACGCAGTATTTT
TRBV7-8	TRBJ2-3	TRBD2	-	CASSPGLAGGHDTQYF	TGTGCCAGCAGCCCAGGACTAGCGGGGGGGCACGATACGCAGTATTTT
TRBV5-1	TRBJ2-1	TRBD1	-	CASSWDRGNDEQFF	TGCGCCAGCAGCTGGGACAGGGGGAACGATGAGCAGTTCTTC
TRBV9	TRBJ2-2	-	-	CASSVVVTGELFF	TGTGCCAGCAGCGTAGTCGTTACCGGGGAGCTGTTTTTT
TRBV4-2	TRBJ2-2	-	-	CASSPSTYNTGELFF	TGTGCCAGCAGCCCCTCTACCTATAACACCGGGGAGCTGTTTTTT
TRBV6-4	TRBJ1-4	-	few	CASSALGGRNEKLFF	TGTGCCAGCAGTGCCTTGGGAGGGAGGAATGAAAAACTGTTTTTT
TRBV30	TRBJ1-2	-	-	CALSGGSGYGYTF	TGTGCCTTGTCCGGGGGGTCGGGCTATGGCTACACCTTC
TRBV5-1	TRBJ2-1	-	-	CASSLGGTHNEQFF	TGCGCCAGCAGCTTGGGTGGCACCCACAATGAGCAGTTCTTC
TRBV5-4	TRBJ1-6	TRBD1	-	CASSSGTEQNSPLHF	TGTGCCAGCAGCTCCGGGACAGAACAAAATTCACCCCTCCACTTT
TRBV11-3	TRBJ2-7	TRBD1	once	CASSLGDSYEQYF	TGTGCCAGCAGCTTAGGGGACAGCTACGAGCAGTACTTC